The 8 T cell receptor beta chains listed next were all sequenced from one sample in a study of radiation and T cells in renal cell carcinoma (dated by TCRdb to 2018 to 2021). Taken with the paper, the label for time point translates to: baseline pretreatment blood. Read against the paper, the sample's treatment or condition label means: 15 Gy SBRT to primary tumor, nephrectomy 4 weeks later. Library preparation used the immunoSEQ multiplex PCR assay. The source is immuneACCESS, and TCRdb retained only in-frame sequences with V and J called. Part of the clones is not carried over; for the studies checked, unresolved V genes explain less than half of this, and the remainder is unexplained. For this sample the table gives 70,000 to 100,000 clones, of which 82% were detected only once. The biggest ten clones account for roughly 6.8% of the sample. The sequences come from blood, collected from a patient whose treatment included radiotherapy and nephrectomy. The receptor set was obtained from a man in his sixties with renal cell carcinoma.

The V call is TRBV4-1, the J call TRBJ2-5; 9 nucleotides align to TRBD2. The CDR3 is made up of 17 amino acids. V was pared by 0 bases and J by 5 bases, with 10 bases of the junction left unmatched. Germline CDR1 reads MGHRA; CDR2 reads YSYEKL. The CDR3 coding sequence is TGCGCCAGCAGCCAAGATTCCCACGCGGGAGGGCCGGAGACCCAGTACTTC. Translation: CASSQDSHAGGPETQYF.

This clone was observed a handful of times. The chain recombines TRBV19 with TRBJ1-3, with no clear D. The germline V and J ends were trimmed by 3 bases and 3 bases, with 3 bases remaining between them. CDR1 is LNHDA and CDR2 is SQIVND in the germline V gene (reference sequence). The CDR3 sequence is 12 residues long. The CDR3 here is CASSMIGNTIYF. CDR3 bases: TGTGCCAGTAGTATGATTGGAAACACCATATATTTT.

This clone is a singleton in its sample. This chain joins TRBV18 and TRBJ2-7; D unresolved. The germline V and J ends were trimmed by 3 bases and 2 bases, with 8 bases remaining between them. Germline V gene data show CDR1 as KGHSH and CDR2 as LQKENI. The CDR3 is made up of 13 amino acids. In DNA, the CDR3 is TGTGCCAGCTCACCCGAACGGACCTACGAGCAGTACTTC. It specifies CASSPERTYEQYF.

This chain joins TRBV4-2 and TRBJ2-7; 12 bases agree with TRBD1. This CDR3 spans 15 amino acids. Germline lookup yields CDR1 LGHNA and CDR2 YNFKEQ. The V and J ends lost 0 bases and 6 bases, in that order; junction bases with no gene match: 3. The CDR3 spells CASSQDGTGGFEQYF. CDR3 in DNA: TGTGCCAGCAGCCAAGATGGGACAGGGGGCTTCGAGCAGTACTTC.

V and J are TRBV11-2 and TRBJ2-2, with a tentative D call TRBD1 (6 bases). V was clipped by 5 bases and J by 3 bases, with 13 bases between them. The CDR3 totals 15 residues. Germline CDR1 SGHAT, CDR2 FQNNGV. For the CDR3, the DNA is TGTGCCAGCAGCCCCAACAGGGTCCACACCGGGGAGCTGTTTTTT. Protein: CASSPNRVHTGELFF. Using reference TRBV11-2 and TRBJ2-2 for the parts outside the CDR3, the full variable domain is EAGVAQSPRYKIIEKRQSVAFWCNPISGHATLYWYQQILGQGPKLLIQFQNNGVVDDSQLPKDRFSAERLKGVDSTLKIQPAKLEDSAVYLCASSPNRVHTGELFFGEGSRLTVL.

The rearrangement links TRBV10-1 to TRBJ2-7; TRBD1 might be the D (6 bases). The germline V gene has CDR1 WNHNN and CDR2 SYGVQD (reference sequence). V lost 10 bases and J 4 bases, leaving 14 bases between the germline ends. The CDR3 is 12 amino acids. The CDR3 spells CATPGHLYEQYF. The CDR3 nucleotides are TGCGCCACTCCGGGACACCTATACGAGCAGTACTTC.

This rearrangement joins TRBV4-2 to TRBJ2-3; no definite D call. Germline V gene data show CDR1 as LGHNA and CDR2 as YNFKEQ. The CDR3 is made up of 16 amino acids. The V end was cut by 2 bases, the J end by 0 bases, with 12 bases between. The CDR3 spells CASSQFYQTSTDTQYF. Here the CDR3 DNA reads TGTGCCAGCAGCCAATTTTACCAGACTAGCACAGATACGCAGTATTTT.

V gene TRBV7-9 combines with J gene TRBJ1-1, with TRBD1 identical over 9 bases. The V and J ends lost 5 bases and 4 bases, in that order; junction bases with no gene match: 17. This CDR3 is built from 18 residues. Germline V gives CDR1 SEHNR, CDR2 FQNEAQ (reference sequence). The CDR3 is CASSADGPLQGARTEAFF. The CDR3 coding sequence is TGTGCCAGCAGCGCGGACGGGCCTTTACAGGGGGCGCGCACTGAAGCTTTCTTT. Looking up the rest from reference TRBV7-9 and TRBJ1-1 gives the full variable domain: DTGVSQNPRHKITKRGQNVTFRCDPISEHNRLYWYRQTLGQGPEFLTYFQNEAQLEKSRLLSDRFSAERPKGSFSTLEIQRTEQGDSAMYLCASSADGPLQGARTEAFFGQGTRLTVV.